This T cell receptor beta chain was recovered during a study of cytomegalovirus exposure and HLA in healthy donors. V lost 6 bases, J lost 4 bases, and 1 base stayed unmatched. This CDR3 contains 13 residues. Germline V gene data show CDR1 as MNHEY and CDR2 as SVGAGI. PCR primers comprised 60 Vbeta and 13 Jbeta primers. Clones were read by immunoSEQ multiplex PCR, and TCRdb kept only the in-frame ones, dropping some. Of 150,000 to 200,000 clones in the sample, roughly 75% were seen once. The source is a female donor in good health and CMV-seronegative. The genes are TRBV6-5 and TRBJ2-3, with 10 bases lining up with TRBD2. The sequenced sample consisted of PBMCs. The CDR3 sequence is CASRAGGPDTQYF. The CDR3 coding sequence is TGTGCCAGCAGAGCGGGAGGGCCAGATACGCAGTATTTT.